These 10 T cell receptor beta chains were sequenced from one sample in a study of CD8 T cells in Susac syndrome. A quantity of roughly 0.5 to 1 ug RNA underwent reverse transcription using random hexamers. TCRdb analysed the immunoSEQ multiplex PCR reads with MiXCR anew, one entry per CDR3 protein. This table has 95,000 or so distinct CDR3 sequences, 90% to 95% appearing once. Material: CD8+ T cells from PBMCs. These receptors were collected from a human donor in good health.

The chain uses TRBV5-6 and TRBJ1-2; tentative D call: TRBD1 (5 bases). Germline V gene lookup returns CDR1 SGHDT and CDR2 YYEEEE. V lost 2 bases and J 8 bases, leaving 16 bases between the germline ends. The CDR3 spans 14 residues. The CDR3, as DNA: TGTGCCAGCAGCTTCGGGACGGACCCCTGGGGCTACACCTTC. As protein: CASSFGTDPWGYTF.

The rearrangement links TRBV12-3 or TRBV12-4 to TRBJ2-1; tentative D call: TRBD2 (6 bases). CDR3 length equals 17 residues. Trimming stripped 1 base from V and 0 bases from J, with 13 bases between. For the CDR3, the DNA is TGTGCCAGCAGTTTAGAGGCTAGCGCGAGCTCCTACAATGAGCAGTTCTTC. It translates to CASSLEASASSYNEQFF.

The chain employs TRBV9 and TRBJ2-1; D might be TRBD2 (7 bases). This CDR3 has 16 residues. The V gene's germline CDR1 is SGDLS and CDR2 YYNGEE. Trimming left V 0 bases short and J 2 bases short, with 12 bases between. The CDR3 DNA is TGTGCCAGCAGCGTAGGGGGGGGCCCTCCCTACAATGAGCAGTTCTTC. Translating it yields CASSVGGGPPYNEQFF.

The chain has TRBV3-1 and TRBJ2-1; perhaps D is TRBD1 or TRBD2 (5 bases each). The CDR3 length is 13 residues. Germline CDR1 and CDR2: LGHDT and YNNKEL (reference sequence). The V end was cut by 3 bases, the J end by 7 bases, with 10 bases between. DNA for the CDR3: TGTGCCAGCAGCCACGGGGCCGGGAATGAGCAGTTCTTC. This encodes CASSHGAGNEQFF.

The gene calls are TRBV7-2 and TRBJ2-1; TRBD2 might be the D (5 bases). This CDR3 is built from 15 residues. Per the germline V gene, CDR1 is SGHTA and CDR2 is FQGNSA. Trimming removed 5 bases at V and 8 bases at J, with 19 bases between. The CDR3 loop reads CASSLLRGIMDEQFF. The CDR3, as DNA: TGTGCCAGCAGCCTATTGCGAGGGATCATGGATGAGCAGTTCTTC.

The rearrangement uses TRBV29-1 and TRBJ1-2, with unresolved D. CDR3 size: 11 residues. The V end was cut by 4 bases, the J end by 2 bases, with 5 bases between. Per the germline V gene, CDR1 is SQVTM and CDR2 is ANQGSEA. For the CDR3, the DNA is TGCAGCGTTGCCCAGAACTATGGCTACACCTTC. Protein sequence: CSVAQNYGYTF.

This clonotype was counted between two and nine times. CDR3 sequence: CASSQDLSEPSYEQYF. DNA for the CDR3: TGCGCCAGCAGCCAAGATCTTTCCGAACCCTCCTACGAGCAGTACTTC. This chain uses TRBV4-1 with TRBJ2-7; no firm D call. V was shortened by 0 bases and J by 0 bases, with 12 bases between the two germline ends. This CDR3 contains 16 residues. Germline CDR1 and CDR2: MGHRA and YSYEKL.

The rearrangement links TRBV27 to TRBJ2-7; 8 bases map to TRBD1. The CDR3 spans 11 residues. Germline V CDR1 and CDR2: MNHEY, SMNVEV (reference sequence). Trimming removed 7 bases from V and 6 bases from J; junction bases left unmatched: 2. DNA for the CDR3: TGTGCCAGCACACAGGGGGGCGAGCAGTACTTC. It specifies CASTQGGEQYF.

This clonotype was seen just once. The rearrangement links TRBV6-2 or TRBV6-3 to TRBJ1-1; TRBD1 is a possible D gene (5 bases). CDR1 and CDR2 from the germline V gene are MNHEY and SVGEGT. Trimming cost V 7 bases and J 4 bases, with 16 bases left between them. The CDR3 extends over 14 amino acids. DNA of the CDR3: TGTGCCAGCACTCATCCCCCCAGGGTCACTGAAGCTTTCTTT. It translates to CASTHPPRVTEAFF.

The chain recombines TRBV6-2 or TRBV6-3 with TRBJ2-3; a weak D match, TRBD2 (5 bases). Germline V gives CDR1 MNHEY, CDR2 SVGEGT. The V gene lost 2 bases and the J gene lost 3 bases, with 12 bases spanning the gap. The CDR3 spans 15 residues. The CDR3 nucleotides are TGTGCCAGCAGTTACATCACCCGAGGGACAGATACGCAGTATTTT. It yields the protein CASSYITRGTDTQYF.